One TCR beta chain is described in this entry. This sample stems from a study of human T cells and chemical hapten exposure. For the study at large: Slight differences in pooled library volume were the main source of varying TCR yields across samples.

Stated time point: healthy volunteer bleed at 6 weeks. Total RNA was isolated from whole blood that had not been fractionated. How the authors handled the data: Counting gave a median of 95,638 TCRs per sample, with values ranging from about 23,224 to 750,000. MiXCR, applied by TCRdb to the RACE reads, yields one record per CDR3 protein. TCRdb assigned the V and J calls; the authors' analysis was not used. There are more than 75,000 distinct CDR3 sequences in the sample; approximately 8% occur only once, and under 2% lies in the top ten. With 3 bases removed from V and 8 bases from J, the gap between germline ends came to 23 bases. The CDR3 covers 17 residues.

This clonotype was obtained from a male donor in good health. Some clones in this sample may be carry-over from other donors' samples. Input material: whole blood. V and J are TRBV12-3 or TRBV12-4 and TRBJ2-1, with a tentative D call TRBD2 (6 bases). CDR3 residues: CASSFSPGRRRIDEQFF. CDR3 in DNA: TGTGCCAGCAGTTTTTCCCCCGGGAGACGGAGAATTGATGAGCAGTTCTTC.